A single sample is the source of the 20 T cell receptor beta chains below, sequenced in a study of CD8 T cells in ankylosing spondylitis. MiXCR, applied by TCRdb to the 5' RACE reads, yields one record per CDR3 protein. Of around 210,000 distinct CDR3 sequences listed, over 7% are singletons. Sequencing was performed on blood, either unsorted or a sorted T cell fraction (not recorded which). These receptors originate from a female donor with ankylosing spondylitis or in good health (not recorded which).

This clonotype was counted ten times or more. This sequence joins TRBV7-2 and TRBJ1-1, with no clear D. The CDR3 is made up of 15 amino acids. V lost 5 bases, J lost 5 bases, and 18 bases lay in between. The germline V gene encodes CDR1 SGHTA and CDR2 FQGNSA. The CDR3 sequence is CASSTWTPPRTEAFF. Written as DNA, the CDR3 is TGTGCCAGCAGCACTTGGACCCCCCCGAGAACTGAAGCTTTCTTT. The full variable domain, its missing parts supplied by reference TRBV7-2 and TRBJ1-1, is GAGVSQSPSNKVTEKGKDVELRCDPISGHTALYWYRQSLGQGLEFLIYFQGNSAPDKSGLPSDRFSAERTGGSVSTLTIQRTQQEDSAVYLCASSTWTPPRTEAFFGQGTRLTVV.

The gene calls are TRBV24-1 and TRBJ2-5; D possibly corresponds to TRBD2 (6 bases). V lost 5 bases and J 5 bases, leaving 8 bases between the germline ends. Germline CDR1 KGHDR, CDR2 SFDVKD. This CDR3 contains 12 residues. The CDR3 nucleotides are TGTGCCACCAGTGTTCGGGGGGAGACCCAGTACTTC. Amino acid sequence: CATSVRGETQYF.

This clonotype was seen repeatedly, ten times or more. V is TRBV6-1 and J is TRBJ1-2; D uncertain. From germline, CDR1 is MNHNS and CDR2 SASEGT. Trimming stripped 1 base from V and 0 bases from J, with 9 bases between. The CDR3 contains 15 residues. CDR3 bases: TGTGCCAGCAGTGAAGGGTTCGATGCTAACTATGGCTACACCTTC. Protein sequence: CASSEGFDANYGYTF.

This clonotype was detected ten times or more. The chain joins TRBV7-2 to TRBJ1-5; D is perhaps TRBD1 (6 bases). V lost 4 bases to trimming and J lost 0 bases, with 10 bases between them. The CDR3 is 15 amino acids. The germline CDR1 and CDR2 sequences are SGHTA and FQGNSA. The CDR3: CASSSQGYSNQPQHF. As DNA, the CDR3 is TGTGCCAGCAGCTCACAGGGCTATAGCAATCAGCCCCAGCATTTT. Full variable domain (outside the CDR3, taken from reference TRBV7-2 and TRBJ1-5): GAGVSQSPSNKVTEKGKDVELRCDPISGHTALYWYRQSLGQGLEFLIYFQGNSAPDKSGLPSDRFSAERTGGSVSTLTIQRTQQEDSAVYLCASSSQGYSNQPQHFGDGTRLSIL.

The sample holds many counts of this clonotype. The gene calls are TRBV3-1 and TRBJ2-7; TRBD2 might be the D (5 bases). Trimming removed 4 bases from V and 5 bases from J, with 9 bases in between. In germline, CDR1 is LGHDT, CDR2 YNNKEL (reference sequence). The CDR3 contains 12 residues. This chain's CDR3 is CASSRMRDEQYF. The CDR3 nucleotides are TGTGCCAGCAGCCGCATGAGGGACGAGCAGTACTTC.

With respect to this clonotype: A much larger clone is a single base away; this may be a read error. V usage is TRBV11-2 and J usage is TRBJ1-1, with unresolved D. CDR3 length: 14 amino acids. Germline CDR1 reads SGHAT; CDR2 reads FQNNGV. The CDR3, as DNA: TGTGCCGGCAGCTTGACCCATTTGAGGACTGAAGCTTTCTTT. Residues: CAGSLTHLRTEAFF.

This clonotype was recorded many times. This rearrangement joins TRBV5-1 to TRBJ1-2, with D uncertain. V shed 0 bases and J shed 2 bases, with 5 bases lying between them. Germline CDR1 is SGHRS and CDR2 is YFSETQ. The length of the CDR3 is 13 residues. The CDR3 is CASSLEVNYGYTF. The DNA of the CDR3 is TGCGCCAGCAGCTTGGAGGTGAACTATGGCTACACCTTC.

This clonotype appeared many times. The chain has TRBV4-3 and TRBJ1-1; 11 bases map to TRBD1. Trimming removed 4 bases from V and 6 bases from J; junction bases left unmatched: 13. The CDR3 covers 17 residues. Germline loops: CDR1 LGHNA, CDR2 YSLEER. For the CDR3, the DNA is TGCGCCAGCAGCCCACTTCACCACCCGGGACAGGGGGCTGAAGCTTTCTTT. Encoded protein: CASSPLHHPGQGAEAFF.

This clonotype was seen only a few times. The CDR3 is CASKQRPSTDTQYF. Here the CDR3 DNA reads TGTGCCAGCAAACAGCGGCCTAGCACAGATACGCAGTATTTT. The rearrangement uses TRBV12-3 or TRBV12-4 and TRBJ2-3; perhaps TRBD2 as D (5 bases). V was shortened by 7 bases and J by 0 bases, with 11 bases between the two germline ends. The CDR3 runs to 14 residues.

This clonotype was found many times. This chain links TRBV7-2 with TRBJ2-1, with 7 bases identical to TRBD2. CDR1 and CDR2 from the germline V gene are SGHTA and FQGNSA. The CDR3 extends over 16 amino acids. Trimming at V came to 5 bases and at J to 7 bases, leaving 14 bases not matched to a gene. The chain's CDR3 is CASSPAGGRAVNEQFF. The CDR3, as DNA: TGTGCCAGCAGCCCCGCGGGCGGGAGAGCAGTAAATGAGCAGTTCTTC.

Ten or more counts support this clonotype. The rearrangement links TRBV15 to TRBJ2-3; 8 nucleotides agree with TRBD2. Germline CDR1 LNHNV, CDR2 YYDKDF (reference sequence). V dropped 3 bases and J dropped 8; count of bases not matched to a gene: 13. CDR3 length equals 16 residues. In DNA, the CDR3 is TGTGCCACCAGCAGCACGGGGGGGGGACCGCCGGCTACGCAGTATTTT. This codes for CATSSTGGGPPATQYF.

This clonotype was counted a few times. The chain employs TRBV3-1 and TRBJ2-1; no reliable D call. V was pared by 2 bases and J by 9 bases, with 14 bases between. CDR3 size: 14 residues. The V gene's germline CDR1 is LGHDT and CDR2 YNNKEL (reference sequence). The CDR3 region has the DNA TGTGCCAGCAGCCAACTTAGTAGTGTCGGTGAGCAGTTCTTC. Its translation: CASSQLSSVGEQFF.

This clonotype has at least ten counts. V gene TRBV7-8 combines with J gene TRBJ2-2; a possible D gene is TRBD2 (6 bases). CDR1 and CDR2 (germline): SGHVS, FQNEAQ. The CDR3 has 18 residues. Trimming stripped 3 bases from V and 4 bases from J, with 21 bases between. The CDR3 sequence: CASSFSDGGTTGTGELFF. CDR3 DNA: TGTGCCAGCAGCTTTAGTGACGGGGGAACCACGGGCACCGGGGAGCTGTTTTTT.

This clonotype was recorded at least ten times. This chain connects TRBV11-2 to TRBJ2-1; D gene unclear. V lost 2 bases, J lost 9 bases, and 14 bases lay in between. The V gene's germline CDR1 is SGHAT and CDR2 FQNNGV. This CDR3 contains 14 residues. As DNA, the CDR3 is TGTGCCAGCAGCTTAAGGCCCCAGGCAAGTGAGCAGTTCTTC. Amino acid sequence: CASSLRPQASEQFF.

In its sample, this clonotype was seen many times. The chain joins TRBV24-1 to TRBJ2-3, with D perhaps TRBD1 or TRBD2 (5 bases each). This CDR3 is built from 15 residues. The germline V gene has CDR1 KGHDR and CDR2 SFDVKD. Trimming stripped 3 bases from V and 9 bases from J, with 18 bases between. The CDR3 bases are TGTGCCACCAGTGATCCCGGACGGGACCTGGGGACGCAGTATTTT. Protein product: CATSDPGRDLGTQYF.

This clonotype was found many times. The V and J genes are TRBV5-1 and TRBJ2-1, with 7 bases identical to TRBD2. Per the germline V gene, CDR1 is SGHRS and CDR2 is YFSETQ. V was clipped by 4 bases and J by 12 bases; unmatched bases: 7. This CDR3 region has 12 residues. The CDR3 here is CASSETSRGQFF. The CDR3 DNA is TGCGCCAGCAGCGAGACTAGCCGGGGGCAGTTCTTC.

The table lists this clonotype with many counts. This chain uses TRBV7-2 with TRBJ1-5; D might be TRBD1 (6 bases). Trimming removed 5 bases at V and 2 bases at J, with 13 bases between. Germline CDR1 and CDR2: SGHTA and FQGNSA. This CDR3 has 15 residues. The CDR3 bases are TGTGCCAGCAGCCGGGGACAAAACGGCAATCAGCCCCAGCATTTT. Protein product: CASSRGQNGNQPQHF.

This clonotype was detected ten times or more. The CDR3 DNA is TGTGCCATCAGGGGGGGACAGCAGCAAGAGACCCAGTACTTC. Encoded protein: CAIRGGQQQETQYF. The chain recombines TRBV10-3 with TRBJ2-5; TRBD1 is a possible D gene (7 bases). Deletions cut 6 bases from V and 2 bases from J, with 13 bases between. Germline assignment: CDR1 ENHRY and CDR2 SYGVKD. The CDR3 extends over 14 amino acids.

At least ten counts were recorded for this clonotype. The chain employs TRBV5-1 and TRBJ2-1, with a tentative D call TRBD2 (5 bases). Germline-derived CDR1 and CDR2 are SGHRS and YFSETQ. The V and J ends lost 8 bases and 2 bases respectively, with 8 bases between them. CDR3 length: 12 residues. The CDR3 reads CARLEPYNEQFF. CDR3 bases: TGCGCCAGACTAGAGCCCTACAATGAGCAGTTCTTC.

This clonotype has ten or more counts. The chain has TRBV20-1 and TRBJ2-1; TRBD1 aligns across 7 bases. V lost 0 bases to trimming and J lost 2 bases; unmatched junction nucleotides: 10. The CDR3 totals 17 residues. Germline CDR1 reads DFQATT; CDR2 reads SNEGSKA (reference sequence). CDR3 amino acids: CSARDLLEGAAYNEQFF. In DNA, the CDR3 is TGCAGTGCTAGAGATCTTCTTGAGGGGGCGGCCTACAATGAGCAGTTCTTC.